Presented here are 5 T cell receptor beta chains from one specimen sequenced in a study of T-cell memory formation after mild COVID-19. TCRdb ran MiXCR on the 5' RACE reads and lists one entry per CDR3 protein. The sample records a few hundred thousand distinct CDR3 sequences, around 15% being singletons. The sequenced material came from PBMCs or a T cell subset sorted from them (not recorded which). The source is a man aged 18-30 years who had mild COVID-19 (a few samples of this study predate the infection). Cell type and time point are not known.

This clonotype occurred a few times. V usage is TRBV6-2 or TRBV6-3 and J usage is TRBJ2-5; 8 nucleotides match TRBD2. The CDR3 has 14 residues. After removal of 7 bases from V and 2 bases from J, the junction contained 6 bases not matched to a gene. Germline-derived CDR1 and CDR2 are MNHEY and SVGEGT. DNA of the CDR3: TGTGCCAGCACCCCAGGCGGGGGGCAAGAGACCCAGTACTTC. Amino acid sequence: CASTPGGGQETQYF.

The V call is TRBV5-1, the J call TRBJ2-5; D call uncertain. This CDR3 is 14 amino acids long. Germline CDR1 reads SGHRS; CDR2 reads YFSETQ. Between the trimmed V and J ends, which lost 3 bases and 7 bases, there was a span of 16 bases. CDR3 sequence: CASSSIGTEVTQYF. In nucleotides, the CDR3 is TGCGCCAGCAGCTCTATCGGAACGGAAGTGACCCAGTACTTC. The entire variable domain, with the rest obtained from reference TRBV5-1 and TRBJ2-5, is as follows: KAGVTQTPRYLIKTRGQQVTLSCSPISGHRSVSWYQQTPGQGLQFLFEYFSETQRNKGNFPGRFSGRQFSNSRSEMNVSTLELGDSALYLCASSSIGTEVTQYFGPGTRLLVL.

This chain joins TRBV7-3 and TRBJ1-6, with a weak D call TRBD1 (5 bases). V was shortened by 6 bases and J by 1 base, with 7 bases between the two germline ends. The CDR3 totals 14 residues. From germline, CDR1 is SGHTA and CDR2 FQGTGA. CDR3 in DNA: TGTGCCAGCAGGCAGGGATCCTATAATTCACCCCTCCACTTT. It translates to CASRQGSYNSPLHF.

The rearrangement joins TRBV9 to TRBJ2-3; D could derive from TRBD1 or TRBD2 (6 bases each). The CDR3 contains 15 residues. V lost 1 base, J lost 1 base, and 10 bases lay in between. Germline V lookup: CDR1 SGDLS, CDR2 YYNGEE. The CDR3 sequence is CASSVRGLRTDTQYF. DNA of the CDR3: TGTGCCAGCAGCGTACGGGGGCTACGCACAGATACGCAGTATTTT.

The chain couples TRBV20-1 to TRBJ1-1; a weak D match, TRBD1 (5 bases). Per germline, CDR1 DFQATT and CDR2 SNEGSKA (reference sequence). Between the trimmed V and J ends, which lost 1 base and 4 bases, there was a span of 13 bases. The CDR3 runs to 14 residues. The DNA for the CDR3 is TGCAGTGCTAGAGCATCGGGGGGAATCACTGAAGCTTTCTTT. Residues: CSARASGGITEAFF.